This T cell receptor beta chain stems from a study of T cell responses to AZD1222 COVID-19 vaccine. The CDR3 is 12 amino acids. The germline V gene has CDR1 GTSNPN and CDR2 SVGIG (reference sequence). V was clipped by 8 bases and J by 4 bases, with 12 bases between them. The repertoire was sequenced with immunoSEQ multiplex PCR; TCRdb's copy has only in-frame clones and lacks some. This sample has 180,000 or so clones, with 80% to 90% found just once. The specimen was peripheral blood, collected on day 0 of AZD1222 vaccination. The chain is built from TRBV30 and TRBJ1-3; D is undetermined. This sequence originates from an adult in good health. The CDR3 region has the DNA TGTGCCGAAGGCTATCCGGGAAACACCATATATTTT. Protein product: CAEGYPGNTIYF. Supplemented by reference TRBV30 and TRBJ1-3, the full variable domain reads SQTIHQWPATLVQPVGSPLSLECTVEGTSNPNLYWYRQAAGRGLQLLFYSVGIGQISSEVPQNLSASRPQDRQFILSSKKLLLSDSGFYLCAEGYPGNTIYFGEGSWLTVV.